A single sample is the source of the 15 T cell receptor beta chains below, sequenced in a study of post-analysis software for immune sequencing data. Unique-molecular-identifier-tagged TCR beta cDNA libraries were used. TCRdb analysed the PCR reads with MiXCR anew, one entry per CDR3 protein. The sample shows fewer than 700,000 distinct CDR3 sequences, around 44% of them seen only once. Notes on the study in general: About 5 TRBV segments (TRBV5-6, TRBV5-1 and TRBV20-1 among them) occurred more frequently in patients than in controls.

The antigens these receptors bind are not known. Material for sequencing was blood. These receptors came from a girl under 18 with multiple sclerosis.

The CDR3 DNA reads TGTGCCAGCAGTCCGCGGCAGTATAGCAATCAGCCCCAGCATTTT. This sequence encodes CASSPRQYSNQPQHF. The chain employs TRBV12-3 or TRBV12-4 and TRBJ1-5; D not certain. The CDR3 runs 15 residues. The ends were cut back, 5 bases at V and 0 bases at J, with 11 bases in the middle.

The CDR3 region has the DNA TGTGCCAGCAGTCGCCGCGGTCAGGGCAATCAGCCCCAGCATTTT. The encoded protein is CASSRRGQGNQPQHF. The chain recombines TRBV27 with TRBJ1-5; D gene ambiguous. Trimming stripped 5 bases from V and 2 bases from J, with 13 bases between. CDR3 length: 15 amino acids. Germline lookup yields CDR1 MNHEY and CDR2 SMNVEV (reference sequence).

This clonotype was observed a handful of times. The chain joins TRBV10-3 to TRBJ1-5; no clear D gene. The V end lost 1 base, the J end lost 6 bases, and 7 bases lay between the germline ends. The length of the CDR3 is 13 residues. CDR1 is ENHRY and CDR2 is SYGVKD in the germline V gene. The CDR3 DNA is TGTGCCATCAGTGAGTTAGTGGGTCAGCCCCAGCATTTT. Translation gives CAISELVGQPQHF.

The chain employs TRBV10-3 and TRBJ2-3; D is perhaps TRBD1 (5 bases). Trimming took 4 bases from V and 3 from J, leaving 8 bases between them. The germline V gene has CDR1 ENHRY and CDR2 SYGVKD. The CDR3 has 13 residues. In DNA, the CDR3 is TGTGCCATCAGTGGGCAGGGTACAGATACGCAGTATTTT. Its protein product is CAISGQGTDTQYF.

This clonotype was picked up a small number of times. V is TRBV6-6 and J is TRBJ2-5, with a weak D call TRBD2 (6 bases). The CDR3 runs 16 residues. Germline CDR1 and CDR2: MNHNY and SVGAGI (reference sequence). V was shortened by 0 bases and J by 4 bases, with 15 bases between the two germline ends. CDR3 region: CASSYSGLARGETQYF. The DNA for the CDR3 is TGTGCCAGCAGTTACTCGGGGCTAGCGCGAGGAGAGACCCAGTACTTC.

V is TRBV29-1 and J is TRBJ1-5; D possibly corresponds to TRBD1 (5 bases). V dropped 4 bases and J dropped 3 bases, with 10 bases sitting between them. The CDR3 runs 13 residues. Germline assignment: CDR1 SQVTM and CDR2 ANQGSEA. The CDR3 protein is CSVGGYDNQPQHF. The CDR3 nucleotides are TGCAGCGTTGGGGGCTATGACAATCAGCCCCAGCATTTT.

V and J are TRBV11-2 and TRBJ1-2; tentatively, D is TRBD1 (5 bases). CDR1 SGHAT and CDR2 FQNNGV come from the germline V gene. The germline V and J ends were trimmed by 1 base and 4 bases, with 10 bases remaining between them. The CDR3 contains 14 residues. CDR3 sequence: CASSLGWGFYGYTF. The CDR3 nucleotides read TGTGCCAGCAGCTTAGGCTGGGGGTTCTATGGCTACACCTTC.

The V gene is TRBV29-1, the J gene TRBJ1-2, with no clear D. The V and J ends lost 4 bases and 2 bases respectively, with 11 bases between them. Germline V gene lookup returns CDR1 SQVTM and CDR2 ANQGSEA. This CDR3 region has 13 residues. For the CDR3, the DNA is TGCAGCGTTGTCCGGCCGGGAAACTATGGCTACACCTTC. Protein sequence: CSVVRPGNYGYTF. Full variable domain (missing parts from reference TRBV29-1 and TRBJ1-2): SAVISQKPSRDICQRGTSLTIQCQVDSQVTMMFWYRQQPGQSLTLIATANQGSEATYESGFVIDKFPISRPNLTFSTLTVSNMSPEDSSIYLCSVVRPGNYGYTFGSGTRLTVV.

This clonotype came up many times. The chain is built from TRBV6-1 and TRBJ1-2; TRBD1 matches 7 bases. The germline CDR1 and CDR2 sequences are MNHNS and SASEGT. J gave up 4 bases and V 2 bases, and 10 bases lay outside the gene matches. This CDR3 contains 16 residues. The CDR3 DNA reads as TGTGCCAGCAGTGAAAATGGAGCAGGGGGGGGCTATGGCTACACCTTC. Translation: CASSENGAGGGYGYTF.

CDR3: CASSFGTGDSPLHF. CDR3 nucleotide sequence: TGCGCCAGCAGCTTCGGGACAGGAGATTCACCCCTCCACTTT. This chain connects TRBV5-1 to TRBJ1-6; 8 bases fit TRBD1. The junction had 3 bases not matched to a gene; V was cut back by 2 bases and J by 8 bases. Germline V gene data show CDR1 as SGHRS and CDR2 as YFSETQ. CDR3 size: 14 residues.

V usage is TRBV29-1 and J usage is TRBJ2-5; TRBD1 is a possible D gene (6 bases). Between the trimmed V and J ends, which lost 6 bases and 1 base, there was a span of 12 bases. The CDR3 has 13 residues. Germline values: CDR1 SQVTM, CDR2 ANQGSEA. The CDR3: CSVQGSLQETQYF. CDR3 in DNA: TGCAGCGTCCAGGGGAGTCTCCAAGAGACCCAGTACTTC.

This chain uses TRBV20-1 with TRBJ2-7; the D gene is possibly TRBD1 (5 bases). The V end lost 2 bases, the J end lost 0 bases, and 20 bases lay between the germline ends. There are 17 residues in the CDR3. Per germline, CDR1 DFQATT and CDR2 SNEGSKA (reference sequence). CDR3 DNA sequence: TGCAGTGCTAGACCCCGCCGACAGTTGGGTACCTCCTACGAGCAGTACTTC. It is translated as CSARPRRQLGTSYEQYF.

This sequence joins TRBV13 and TRBJ2-7; a weak D match, TRBD2 (6 bases). CDR1 and CDR2 (germline): PRHDT, FYEKMQ (reference sequence). The CDR3 length is 16 residues. V lost 0 bases and J 2 bases, leaving 14 bases between the germline ends. The CDR3: CASSLGVWDLTYEQYF. CDR3 DNA sequence: TGTGCCAGCAGCTTAGGGGTATGGGACTTGACCTACGAGCAGTACTTC. Complete variable domain (other parts from reference TRBV13 and TRBJ2-7): AAGVIQSPRHLIKEKRETATLKCYPIPRHDTVYWYQQGPGQDPQFLISFYEKMQSDKGSIPDRFSAQQFSDYHSELNMSSLELGDSALYFCASSLGVWDLTYEQYFGPGTRLTVT.

This chain joins TRBV28 and TRBJ1-2; D not certain. Between the trimmed V and J ends, which lost 4 bases and 3 bases, there was a span of 12 bases. This CDR3 contains 14 residues. Germline CDR1 and CDR2: MDHEN and SYDVKM. The DNA for the CDR3 is TGTGCCAGCAGTTCCGCGAATTTCGACTATGGCTACACCTTC. It specifies CASSSANFDYGYTF.

This clonotype was found a few times. The V and J genes are TRBV2 and TRBJ2-1; D possibly corresponds to TRBD2 (6 bases). Germline-derived CDR1 and CDR2 are SNHLY and FYNNEI. Trimming removed 6 bases at V and 9 bases at J, with 12 bases between. The CDR3 extends over 12 amino acids. This CDR3 reads CASSEGGIEQFF. DNA for the CDR3: TGTGCCAGCAGCGAGGGCGGGATTGAGCAGTTCTTC.